This TCR beta chain comes out of a study of T cells after yellow fever vaccination. The germline V and J ends were trimmed by 0 bases and 4 bases, with 11 bases remaining between them. Germline V CDR1 and CDR2: LGHNA, YNFKEQ. This CDR3 is built from 15 residues. There are a few counts of this clonotype. TCRdb re-called the 5' RACE reads with MiXCR, one entry per CDR3 protein. The sample shows 500,000 to 650,000 distinct CDR3 sequences, 17% of them seen only once. The rearrangement uses TRBV4-2 and TRBJ2-3, with D possibly TRBD2 on 6 matching bases. This TCR was sampled from a man between 18 and 35 years old who received the YFV17D yellow fever vaccine. The specimen was PBMCs, collected about 5 days after the first yellow fever vaccination. The chain's CDR3 is CASSQDPGVADTQYF. CDR3 sequence (DNA): TGTGCCAGCAGCCAAGATCCGGGGGTCGCAGATACGCAGTATTTT.